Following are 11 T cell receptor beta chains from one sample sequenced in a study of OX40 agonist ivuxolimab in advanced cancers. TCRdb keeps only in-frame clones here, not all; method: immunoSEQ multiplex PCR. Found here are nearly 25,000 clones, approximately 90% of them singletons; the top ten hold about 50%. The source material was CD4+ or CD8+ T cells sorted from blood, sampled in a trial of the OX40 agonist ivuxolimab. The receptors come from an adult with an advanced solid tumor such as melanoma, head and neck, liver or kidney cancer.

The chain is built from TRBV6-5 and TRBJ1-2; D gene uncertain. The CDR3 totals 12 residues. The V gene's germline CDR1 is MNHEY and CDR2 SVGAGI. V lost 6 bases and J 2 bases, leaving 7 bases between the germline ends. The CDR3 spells CASRSGNYGYTF. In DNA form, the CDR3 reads TGTGCCAGCAGGTCGGGGAACTATGGCTACACCTTC.

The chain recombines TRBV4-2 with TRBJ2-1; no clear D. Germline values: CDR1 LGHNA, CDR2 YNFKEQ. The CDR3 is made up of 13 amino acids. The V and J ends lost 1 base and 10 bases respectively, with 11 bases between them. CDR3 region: CASSQGDGGEQFF. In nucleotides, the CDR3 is TGTGCCAGCAGCCAAGGTGATGGTGGCGAGCAGTTCTTC.

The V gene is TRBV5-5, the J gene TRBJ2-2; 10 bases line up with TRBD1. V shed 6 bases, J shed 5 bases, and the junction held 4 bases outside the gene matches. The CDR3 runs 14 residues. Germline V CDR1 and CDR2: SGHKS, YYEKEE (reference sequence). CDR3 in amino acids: CASIRTGGTGELFF. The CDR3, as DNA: TGTGCCAGCATAAGGACAGGGGGTACCGGGGAGCTGTTTTTT.

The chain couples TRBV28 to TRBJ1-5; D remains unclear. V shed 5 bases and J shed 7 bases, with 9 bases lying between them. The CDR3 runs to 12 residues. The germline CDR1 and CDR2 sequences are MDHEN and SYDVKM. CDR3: CASSLPAQPQHF. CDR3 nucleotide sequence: TGTGCCAGCAGTCTCCCGGCGCAGCCCCAGCATTTT.

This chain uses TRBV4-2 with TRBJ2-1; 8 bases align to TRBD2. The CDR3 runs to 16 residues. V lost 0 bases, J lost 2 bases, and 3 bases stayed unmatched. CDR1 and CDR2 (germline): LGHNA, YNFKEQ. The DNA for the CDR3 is TGTGCCAGCAGCCAAGAGAGCGGGAGTCCCTACAATGAGCAGTTCTTC. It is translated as CASSQESGSPYNEQFF.

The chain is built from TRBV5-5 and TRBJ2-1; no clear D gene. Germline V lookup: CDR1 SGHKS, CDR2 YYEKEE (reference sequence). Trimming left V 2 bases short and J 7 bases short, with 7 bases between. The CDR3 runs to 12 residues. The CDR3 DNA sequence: TGTGCCAGCAGCTTAGGCGGAAATGAGCAGTTCTTC. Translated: CASSLGGNEQFF.

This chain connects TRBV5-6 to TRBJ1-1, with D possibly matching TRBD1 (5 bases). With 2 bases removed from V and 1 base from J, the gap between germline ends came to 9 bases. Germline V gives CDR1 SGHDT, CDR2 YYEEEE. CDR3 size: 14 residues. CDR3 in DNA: TGTGCCAGCAGCTTTGGACACTGGAACACTGAAGCTTTCTTT. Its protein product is CASSFGHWNTEAFF.

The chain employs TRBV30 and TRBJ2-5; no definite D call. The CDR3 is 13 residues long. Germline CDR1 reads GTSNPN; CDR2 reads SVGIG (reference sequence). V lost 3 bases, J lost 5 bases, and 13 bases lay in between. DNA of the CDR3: TGTGCCTGGAGGGAAGGGCTATTGGAGACCCAGTACTTC. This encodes CAWREGLLETQYF.

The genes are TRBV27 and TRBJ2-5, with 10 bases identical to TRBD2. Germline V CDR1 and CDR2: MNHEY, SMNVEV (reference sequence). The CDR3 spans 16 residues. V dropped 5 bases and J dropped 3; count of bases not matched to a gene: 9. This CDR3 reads CASSPRTSGVEETQYF. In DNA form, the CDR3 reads TGTGCCAGCAGTCCCCGGACTAGCGGTGTTGAAGAGACCCAGTACTTC.

CDR3 coding DNA: TGTGCCAGCAGTCCCTCGACAGGGGCCGCAGAAAAACTGTTTTTT. This encodes CASSPSTGAAEKLFF. The chain links TRBV28 to TRBJ1-4, with 8 bases matching TRBD1. Germline CDR1 and CDR2: MDHEN and SYDVKM. The CDR3 is 15 residues long. V lost 5 bases and J lost 8; bases outside the gene matches: 10.

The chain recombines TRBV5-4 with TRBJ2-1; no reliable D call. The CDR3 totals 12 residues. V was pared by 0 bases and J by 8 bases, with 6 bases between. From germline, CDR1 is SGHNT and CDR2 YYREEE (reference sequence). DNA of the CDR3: TGTGCCAGCAGCTTGGACGTCGATGAGCAGTTCTTC. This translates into CASSLDVDEQFF.